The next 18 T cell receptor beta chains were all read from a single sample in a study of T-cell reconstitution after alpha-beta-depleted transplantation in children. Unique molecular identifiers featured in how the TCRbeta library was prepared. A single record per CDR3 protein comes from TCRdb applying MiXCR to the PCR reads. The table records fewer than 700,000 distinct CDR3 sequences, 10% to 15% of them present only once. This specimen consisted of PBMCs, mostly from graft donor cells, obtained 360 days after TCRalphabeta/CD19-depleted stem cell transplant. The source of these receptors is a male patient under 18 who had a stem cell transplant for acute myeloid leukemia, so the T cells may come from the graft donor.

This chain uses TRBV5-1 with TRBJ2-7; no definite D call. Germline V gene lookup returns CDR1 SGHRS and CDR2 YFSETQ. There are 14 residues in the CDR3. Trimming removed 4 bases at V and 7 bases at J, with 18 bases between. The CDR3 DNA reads TGCGCCAGCAGCACTTTCGTCACGACTGGAGAGCAGTACTTC. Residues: CASSTFVTTGEQYF. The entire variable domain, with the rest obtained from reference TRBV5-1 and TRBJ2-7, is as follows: KAGVTQTPRYLIKTRGQQVTLSCSPISGHRSVSWYQQTPGQGLQFLFEYFSETQRNKGNFPGRFSGRQFSNSRSEMNVSTLELGDSALYLCASSTFVTTGEQYFGPGTRLTVT.

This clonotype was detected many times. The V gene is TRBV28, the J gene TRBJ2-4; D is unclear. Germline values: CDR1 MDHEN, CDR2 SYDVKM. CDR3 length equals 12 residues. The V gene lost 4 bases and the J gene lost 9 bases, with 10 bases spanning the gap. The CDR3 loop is CASSSIYSIQYF. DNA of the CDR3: TGTGCCAGCAGTTCCATATATAGCATTCAGTACTTC.

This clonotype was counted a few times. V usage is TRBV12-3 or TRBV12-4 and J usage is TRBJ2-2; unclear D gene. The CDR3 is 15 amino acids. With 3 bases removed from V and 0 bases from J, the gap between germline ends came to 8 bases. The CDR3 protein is CASSFTLSNTGELFF. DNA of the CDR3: TGTGCCAGCAGTTTTACACTCTCGAACACCGGGGAGCTGTTTTTT.

CDR3 DNA: TGTGCCAGCTCACCACCGTCTAGCGGAGGGGAGACCCAGTACTTC. Its translation is CASSPPSSGGETQYF. The rearrangement links TRBV18 to TRBJ2-5, with TRBD2 matching over 7 bases. Germline-derived CDR1 and CDR2 are KGHSH and LQKENI. With 0 bases clipped from V and 5 bases from J, the junction kept 6 bases outside the gene matches. The CDR3 runs 15 residues.

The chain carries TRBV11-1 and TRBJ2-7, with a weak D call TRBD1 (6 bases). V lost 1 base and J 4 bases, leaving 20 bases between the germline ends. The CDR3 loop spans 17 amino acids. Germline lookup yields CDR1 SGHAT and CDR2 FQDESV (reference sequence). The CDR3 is CASSLGGRGLGRYEQYF. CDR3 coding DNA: TGTGCCAGCAGCTTAGGTGGCAGGGGATTAGGACGATACGAGCAGTACTTC.

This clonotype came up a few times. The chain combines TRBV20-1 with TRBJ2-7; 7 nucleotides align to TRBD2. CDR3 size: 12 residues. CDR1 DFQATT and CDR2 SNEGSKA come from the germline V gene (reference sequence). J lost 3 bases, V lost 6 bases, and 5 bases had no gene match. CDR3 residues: CSARGSDYEQYF. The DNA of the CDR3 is TGCAGTGCGCGGGGGAGTGACTACGAGCAGTACTTC.

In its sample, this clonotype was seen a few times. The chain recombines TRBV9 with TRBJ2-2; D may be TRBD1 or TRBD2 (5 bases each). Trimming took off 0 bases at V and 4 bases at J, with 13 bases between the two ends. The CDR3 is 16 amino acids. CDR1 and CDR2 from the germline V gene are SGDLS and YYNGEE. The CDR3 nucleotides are TGTGCCAGCAGCGTAGTCCCCGGGGCCGCCACCGGGGAGCTGTTTTTT. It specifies CASSVVPGAATGELFF. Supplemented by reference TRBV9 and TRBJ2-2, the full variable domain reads DSGVTQTPKHLITATGQRVTLRCSPRSGDLSVYWYQQSLDQGLQFLIQYYNGEERAKGNILERFSAQQFPDLHSELNLSSLELGDSALYFCASSVVPGAATGELFFGEGSRLTVL.

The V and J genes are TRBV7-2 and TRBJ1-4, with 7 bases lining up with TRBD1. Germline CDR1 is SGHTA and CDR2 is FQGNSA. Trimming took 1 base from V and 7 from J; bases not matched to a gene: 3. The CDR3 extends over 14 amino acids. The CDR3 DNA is TGTGCCAGCAGCTTAGTAGGGGGCGGTGAAAAACTGTTTTTT. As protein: CASSLVGGGEKLFF.

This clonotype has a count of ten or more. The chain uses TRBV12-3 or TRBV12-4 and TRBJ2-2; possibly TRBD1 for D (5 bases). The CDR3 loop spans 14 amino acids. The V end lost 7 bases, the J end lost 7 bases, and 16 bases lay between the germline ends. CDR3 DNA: TGTGCCAGCAACTCTCAGGGTGCTCACGGGGAGCTGTTTTTT. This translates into CASNSQGAHGELFF.

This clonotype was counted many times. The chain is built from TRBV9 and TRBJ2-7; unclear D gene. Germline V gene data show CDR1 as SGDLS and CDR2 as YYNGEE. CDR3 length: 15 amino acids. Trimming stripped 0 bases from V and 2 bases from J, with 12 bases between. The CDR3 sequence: CASSVDQMKPYEQYF. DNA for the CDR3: TGTGCCAGCAGCGTAGACCAAATGAAGCCCTACGAGCAGTACTTC.

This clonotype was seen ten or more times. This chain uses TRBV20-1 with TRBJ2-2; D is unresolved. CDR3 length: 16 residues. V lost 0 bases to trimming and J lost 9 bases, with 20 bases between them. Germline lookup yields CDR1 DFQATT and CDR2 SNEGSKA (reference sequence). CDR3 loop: CSARDPDSISIRELFF. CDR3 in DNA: TGCAGTGCTAGAGATCCTGATAGCATCTCGATCCGGGAGCTGTTTTTT.

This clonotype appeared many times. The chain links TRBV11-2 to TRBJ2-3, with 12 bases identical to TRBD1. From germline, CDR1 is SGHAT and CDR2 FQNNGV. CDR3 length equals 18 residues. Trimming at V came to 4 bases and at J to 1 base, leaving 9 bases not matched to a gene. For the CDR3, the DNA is TGTGCCAGCAGCTCCGGGACAGGGGGCGGCCGGGGCACAGATACGCAGTATTTT. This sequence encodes CASSSGTGGGRGTDTQYF.

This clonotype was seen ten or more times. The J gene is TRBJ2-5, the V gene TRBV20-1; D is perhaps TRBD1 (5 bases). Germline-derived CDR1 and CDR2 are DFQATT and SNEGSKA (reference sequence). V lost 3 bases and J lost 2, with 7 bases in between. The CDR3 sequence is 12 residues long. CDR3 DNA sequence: TGCAGTGCTAGCAGGGCGCAAGAGACCCAGTACTTC. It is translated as CSASRAQETQYF.

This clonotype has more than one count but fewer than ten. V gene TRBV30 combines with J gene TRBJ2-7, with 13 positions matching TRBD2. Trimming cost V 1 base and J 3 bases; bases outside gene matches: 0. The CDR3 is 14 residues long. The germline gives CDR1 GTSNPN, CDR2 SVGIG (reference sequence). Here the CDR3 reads CAWSGTSGSYEQYF. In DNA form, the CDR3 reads TGTGCCTGGAGTGGGACTAGCGGGAGCTACGAGCAGTACTTC.

In DNA form, the CDR3 reads TGTGCCAGCAGCGTATCGGGTTCCCCTAGCAATGAGCAGTTCTTC. Translated: CASSVSGSPSNEQFF. This rearrangement joins TRBV9 to TRBJ2-1, with D hard to call. CDR3 length: 15 residues. The V gene's germline CDR1 is SGDLS and CDR2 YYNGEE. V shed 1 base and J shed 6 bases, with 14 bases lying between them.

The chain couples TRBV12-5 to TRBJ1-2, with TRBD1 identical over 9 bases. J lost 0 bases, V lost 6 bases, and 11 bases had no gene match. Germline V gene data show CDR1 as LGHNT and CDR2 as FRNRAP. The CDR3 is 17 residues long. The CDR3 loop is CASGLWTGAGANYGYTF. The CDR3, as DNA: TGTGCTAGTGGCCTCTGGACAGGGGCGGGAGCTAACTATGGCTACACCTTC.

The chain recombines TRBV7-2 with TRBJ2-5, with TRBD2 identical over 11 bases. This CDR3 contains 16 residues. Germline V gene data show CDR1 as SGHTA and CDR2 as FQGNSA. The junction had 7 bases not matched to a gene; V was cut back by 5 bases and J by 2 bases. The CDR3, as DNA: TGTGCCAGCAGCATTCCGGGACTAGCGGCTCAAGAGACCCAGTACTTC. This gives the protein CASSIPGLAAQETQYF.

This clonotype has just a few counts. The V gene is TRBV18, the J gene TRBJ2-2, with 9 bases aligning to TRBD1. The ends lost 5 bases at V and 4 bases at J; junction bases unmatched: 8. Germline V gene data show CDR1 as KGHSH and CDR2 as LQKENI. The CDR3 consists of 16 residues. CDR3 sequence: CASSRPGQGVTGELFF. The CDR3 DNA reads TGTGCCAGCTCAAGACCGGGACAGGGTGTCACCGGGGAGCTGTTTTTT.